Reported below is one TCR beta chain. Original data processing: By means of reference gene primer amplification, nucleated cell counts were estimated. TCRdb's table, derived via immunoSEQ multiplex PCR, lists solely in-frame clones and lacks some. V and J calls and clone size are as listed in that table; D and trimming were resolved from the DNA. This table has about 230,000 clones, around 78% appearing once. This sample was taken from a study of blood T cell repertoires in COVID-19. Study-level background: Researchers got acute and convalescent COVID-19 samples from the United States, Italy and Spain.

CDR3 length: 18 residues. Trimming at V came to 4 bases and at J to 3 bases, leaving 13 bases not matched to a gene. CDR1 LNHDA and CDR2 SQIVND come from the germline V gene (reference sequence). The V gene is TRBV19, the J gene TRBJ2-2, with 8 bases identical to TRBD1. The source of this sequence is a woman between 70 and 85 years old with active or convalescent COVID-19. The sequencing input was peripheral blood. CDR3 nucleotide sequence: TGTGCCAGTAGTACCGATCGCCGGACAGGGACCTACACCGGGGAGCTGTTTTTT. Amino acid sequence: CASSTDRRTGTYTGELFF.